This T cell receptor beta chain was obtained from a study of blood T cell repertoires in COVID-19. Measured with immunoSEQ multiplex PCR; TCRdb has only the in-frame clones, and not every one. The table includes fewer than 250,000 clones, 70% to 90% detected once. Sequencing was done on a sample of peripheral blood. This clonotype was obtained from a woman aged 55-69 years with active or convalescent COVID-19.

CDR3 protein: CASSSGGSYEQYV. The DNA of the CDR3 is TGTGCCAGCAGCTCGGGGGGATCCTACGAGCAGTACGTC. This chain uses TRBV5-4 with TRBJ2-7; TRBD2 aligns across 7 bases. V trimming: 3 bases; J trimming: 1 base; junction bases outside the gene matches: 1. This CDR3 has 13 amino acids. Germline V gene sequence: CDR1 SGHNT, CDR2 YYREEE (reference sequence).